A selection of T cell receptor beta chains follows, all from one sample in a study of blood T cell repertoires in COVID-19. The data were produced by immunoSEQ multiplex PCR, yet TCRdb's version contains in-frame clones alone and is incomplete. The data show more than 100,000 clones, roughly 83% seen once. Sequenced: peripheral blood. These receptors originate from a man between 60 and 75 years old with acute or convalescent COVID-19. Both conserved end residues are part of each CDR3. The order of the fields is CDR3 length, clone size, D gene, V gene, J gene, CDR3 protein, CDR3 DNA. A D gene is named only where the DNA matches it firmly. Expanded clones get a size class; other rows say once, few or many, or leave the size out.

len: 15
abundance: .
d_gene: .
v_gene: TRBV7-3
j_gene: TRBJ2-6
CDR3aa: CASSFTSTGANVLTF
CDR3nt: TGTGCCAGCAGCTTTACATCGACTGGGGCCAACGTCCTGACTTTC

len: 14
abundance: .
d_gene: .
v_gene: TRBV27
j_gene: TRBJ1-2
CDR3aa: CASSPMGANYGYTF
CDR3nt: TGTGCCAGCAGTCCTATGGGGGCCAACTATGGCTACACCTTC

len: 13
abundance: .
d_gene: .
v_gene: TRBV7-3
j_gene: TRBJ1-5
CDR3aa: CASSPGGNQPQHF
CDR3nt: TGTGCCAGCAGCCCCGGGGGTAATCAGCCCCAGCATTTT

len: 14
abundance: .
d_gene: .
v_gene: TRBV19
j_gene: TRBJ1-5
CDR3aa: CASIEGGFLQPQHF
CDR3nt: TGTGCCAGTATCGAGGGAGGGTTCCTTCAGCCCCAGCATTTT

len: 15
abundance: .
d_gene: TRBD1
v_gene: TRBV5-1
j_gene: TRBJ2-1
CDR3aa: CASSLGQGYYNEQFF
CDR3nt: TGCGCCAGCAGCTTGGGACAGGGGTATTACAATGAGCAGTTCTTC

len: 15
abundance: .
d_gene: TRBD1
v_gene: TRBV6-5
j_gene: TRBJ2-3
CDR3aa: CASSTGGSPTDTQYF
CDR3nt: TGTGCCAGCAGTACAGGGGGATCACCCACAGATACGCAGTATTTT

len: 14
abundance: .
d_gene: .
v_gene: TRBV30
j_gene: TRBJ2-7
CDR3aa: CAWSVNGRRNEQYF
CDR3nt: TGTGCCTGGAGTGTAAACGGGAGAAGGAACGAGCAGTACTTC

len: 15
abundance: .
d_gene: TRBD2
v_gene: TRBV5-1
j_gene: TRBJ2-7
CDR3aa: CASSPREAGSHEQYF
CDR3nt: TGCGCCAGCAGCCCCAGGGAAGCGGGGAGCCACGAGCAGTACTTC

len: 12
abundance: .
d_gene: TRBD1
v_gene: TRBV9
j_gene: TRBJ1-1
CDR3aa: CASSRGQGEAFF
CDR3nt: TGTGCCAGCAGCCGGGGACAGGGCGAAGCTTTCTTT

len: 14
abundance: .
d_gene: .
v_gene: TRBV6-2/TRBV6-3
j_gene: TRBJ2-7
CDR3aa: CASSSGRRRDEQYF
CDR3nt: TGTGCCAGCAGCTCGGGACGGCGGAGGGACGAGCAGTACTTC

len: 14
abundance: once
d_gene: .
v_gene: TRBV27
j_gene: TRBJ1-2
CDR3aa: CASSRTDPPYGYTF
CDR3nt: TGTGCCAGCAGCCGGACAGATCCCCCTTATGGCTACACCTTC

len: 13
abundance: .
d_gene: .
v_gene: TRBV7-3
j_gene: TRBJ2-1
CDR3aa: CASSRTGYNEQFF
CDR3nt: TGTGCCAGCAGTCGTACAGGTTACAATGAGCAGTTCTTC

len: 14
abundance: .
d_gene: .
v_gene: TRBV5-1
j_gene: TRBJ1-1
CDR3aa: CASSIQGMNTEAFF
CDR3nt: TGCGCCAGCAGCATCCAGGGGATGAACACTGAAGCTTTCTTT

len: 14
abundance: .
d_gene: TRBD2
v_gene: TRBV7-3
j_gene: TRBJ2-1
CDR3aa: CASSLYQRGNEQFF
CDR3nt: TGTGCCAGCAGCTTATACCAGCGGGGCAATGAGCAGTTCTTC

len: 15
abundance: .
d_gene: .
v_gene: TRBV24-1
j_gene: TRBJ1-2
CDR3aa: CATNDFNLLNYGYTF
CDR3nt: TGTGCCACCAATGACTTTAACTTACTTAACTATGGCTACACCTTC

len: 16
abundance: .
d_gene: TRBD1
v_gene: TRBV4-2
j_gene: TRBJ2-2
CDR3aa: CASSQGTGSNTGELFF
CDR3nt: TGTGCCAGCAGCCAGGGGACAGGGTCGAACACCGGGGAGCTGTTTTTT

len: 15
abundance: .
d_gene: .
v_gene: TRBV4-1
j_gene: TRBJ1-6
CDR3aa: CASSQDRTANSPLHF
CDR3nt: TGCGCCAGCAGCCAAGATAGGACAGCTAATTCACCCCTCCACTTT

len: 13
abundance: .
d_gene: TRBD1
v_gene: TRBV2
j_gene: TRBJ1-2
CDR3aa: CASRDREASDYTF
CDR3nt: TGTGCCAGCAGGGACAGGGAGGCCTCGGACTACACCTTC

len: 13
abundance: .
d_gene: .
v_gene: TRBV3-1/TRBV3-2
j_gene: TRBJ1-2
CDR3aa: CASSQETVYGYTF
CDR3nt: TGTGCCAGCAGCCAAGAGACTGTATATGGCTACACCTTC

len: 17
abundance: .
d_gene: TRBD2
v_gene: TRBV5-1
j_gene: TRBJ2-1
CDR3aa: CASSLAGTSGRRNEQFF
CDR3nt: TGCGCCAGCAGCTTGGCCGGGACTAGCGGGAGGCGCAATGAGCAGTTCTTC

len: 16
abundance: .
d_gene: TRBD1
v_gene: TRBV14
j_gene: TRBJ1-1
CDR3aa: CASSPQAGGINTEAFF
CDR3nt: TGTGCCAGCAGCCCACAGGCAGGGGGCATAAACACTGAAGCTTTCTTT

len: 15
abundance: .
d_gene: TRBD2
v_gene: TRBV5-1
j_gene: TRBJ2-2
CDR3aa: CASSLGNLAAGELFF
CDR3nt: TGCGCCAGCAGCTTGGGCAATCTAGCGGCCGGGGAGCTGTTTTTT

len: 11
abundance: .
d_gene: TRBD1
v_gene: TRBV12-3/TRBV12-4
j_gene: TRBJ1-1
CDR3aa: CASRDRAEAFF
CDR3nt: TGTGCCAGCAGAGACAGGGCAGAAGCTTTCTTT

len: 15
abundance: .
d_gene: .
v_gene: TRBV6-5
j_gene: TRBJ1-4
CDR3aa: CASRLATVPNEKLFF
CDR3nt: TGTGCCAGCAGGCTCGCGACAGTACCTAATGAAAAACTGTTTTTT

len: 15
abundance: .
d_gene: .
v_gene: TRBV15
j_gene: TRBJ1-4
CDR3aa: CATSRAQGTNEKLFF
CDR3nt: TGTGCCACCAGCAGAGCTCAGGGAACTAATGAAAAACTGTTTTTT

len: 13
abundance: .
d_gene: TRBD1
v_gene: TRBV7-3
j_gene: TRBJ1-1
CDR3aa: CASSWGQDFEAFF
CDR3nt: TGTGCCAGCAGCTGGGGACAGGACTTTGAAGCTTTCTTT

len: 16
abundance: .
d_gene: .
v_gene: TRBV28
j_gene: TRBJ2-4
CDR3aa: CASSLGGAGTKNIQYF
CDR3nt: TGTGCCAGCAGTCTGGGGGGGGCGGGGACCAAAAACATTCAGTACTTC

len: 11
abundance: .
d_gene: .
v_gene: TRBV25-1
j_gene: TRBJ1-1
CDR3aa: CASSSAGSAFF
CDR3nt: TGTGCCAGCAGTTCCGCAGGCTCGGCTTTCTTT

len: 13
abundance: .
d_gene: .
v_gene: TRBV11-2
j_gene: TRBJ2-3
CDR3aa: CASSSTGPDTQYF
CDR3nt: TGTGCCAGCAGCTCCACAGGGCCAGATACGCAGTATTTT

len: 14
abundance: .
d_gene: .
v_gene: TRBV9
j_gene: TRBJ1-3
CDR3aa: CASSVGTPGNTIYF
CDR3nt: TGTGCCAGCAGCGTAGGGACACCCGGAAACACCATATATTTT

len: 13
abundance: once
d_gene: TRBD1
v_gene: TRBV12-3/TRBV12-4
j_gene: TRBJ1-5
CDR3aa: CASRGTGGRPQHF
CDR3nt: TGTGCCAGCAGGGGGACAGGGGGTCGGCCCCAGCATTTT

len: 17
abundance: .
d_gene: TRBD2
v_gene: TRBV7-9
j_gene: TRBJ2-1
CDR3aa: CASSSFSSGRVGNEQFF
CDR3nt: TGTGCCAGCAGCTCCTTCTCTAGCGGGAGAGTCGGGAATGAGCAGTTCTTC

len: 14
abundance: .
d_gene: .
v_gene: TRBV3-1/TRBV3-2
j_gene: TRBJ2-7
CDR3aa: CASSQGLTGYKQYF
CDR3nt: TGTGCCAGCAGCCAAGGATTGACGGGTTACAAGCAGTACTTC

len: 14
abundance: .
d_gene: TRBD1
v_gene: TRBV27
j_gene: TRBJ2-6
CDR3aa: CASSFRGQGYVLTF
CDR3nt: TGTGCCAGCAGTTTCCGGGGACAGGGCTACGTCCTGACTTTC

len: 18
abundance: .
d_gene: .
v_gene: TRBV21-1
j_gene: TRBJ2-2
CDR3aa: CASSKGSGGRGDTGELFF
CDR3nt: TGTGCCAGCAGCAAAGGGTCGGGTGGCAGGGGGGACACCGGGGAGCTGTTTTTT

len: 16
abundance: .
d_gene: .
v_gene: TRBV7-6
j_gene: TRBJ1-5
CDR3aa: CASSSYGGRKGQPQHF
CDR3nt: TGTGCCAGCAGCTCCTACGGGGGGAGGAAGGGTCAGCCCCAGCATTTT

len: 15
abundance: .
d_gene: TRBD1
v_gene: TRBV7-3
j_gene: TRBJ2-2
CDR3aa: CASSFGLGGPGELFF
CDR3nt: TGTGCCAGCAGCTTCGGGCTAGGGGGCCCCGGGGAGCTGTTTTTT

len: 15
abundance: .
d_gene: TRBD1
v_gene: TRBV5-1
j_gene: TRBJ1-1
CDR3aa: CASSLDRGIGTEAFF
CDR3nt: TGCGCCAGCAGCTTGGACAGGGGGATAGGCACTGAAGCTTTCTTT

len: 16
abundance: .
d_gene: TRBD1
v_gene: TRBV6-2/TRBV6-3
j_gene: TRBJ2-1
CDR3aa: CASSADRDIIHNEQFF
CDR3nt: TGTGCCAGCAGTGCGGACAGGGATATAATCCACAATGAGCAGTTCTTC

len: 14
abundance: .
d_gene: .
v_gene: TRBV7-8
j_gene: TRBJ2-2
CDR3aa: CASRRSPNTGELFF
CDR3nt: TGTGCCAGCCGGAGGTCTCCGAACACCGGGGAGCTGTTTTTT

len: 15
abundance: once
d_gene: .
v_gene: TRBV5-1
j_gene: TRBJ2-2
CDR3aa: CASKSRGTNTGELFF
CDR3nt: TGCGCCAGCAAAAGTCGGGGGACTAACACCGGGGAGCTGTTTTTT

len: 17
abundance: .
d_gene: .
v_gene: TRBV27
j_gene: TRBJ2-1
CDR3aa: CASSFPSEASSYNEQFF
CDR3nt: TGTGCCAGCAGTTTCCCATCCGAGGCAAGCTCCTACAATGAGCAGTTCTTC

len: 15
abundance: few
d_gene: .
v_gene: TRBV4-2
j_gene: TRBJ1-2
CDR3aa: CASSQDNSANYGYTF
CDR3nt: TGTGCCAGCAGCCAAGACAATTCAGCTAACTATGGCTACACCTTC

len: 15
abundance: .
d_gene: .
v_gene: TRBV5-1
j_gene: TRBJ2-1
CDR3aa: CASSLAYGGVSEQFF
CDR3nt: TGCGCCAGCAGCTTGGCCTATGGAGGAGTTTCTGAGCAGTTCTTC

len: 14
abundance: .
d_gene: .
v_gene: TRBV29-1
j_gene: TRBJ1-2
CDR3aa: CSVELNLGDYGYTF
CDR3nt: TGCAGCGTTGAACTAAATTTGGGCGACTATGGCTACACCTTC

len: 15
abundance: .
d_gene: .
v_gene: TRBV6-1
j_gene: TRBJ1-4
CDR3aa: CASSETGQIGEKLFF
CDR3nt: TGTGCCAGCAGTGAAACAGGACAGATAGGTGAAAAACTGTTTTTT

len: 14
abundance: .
d_gene: TRBD2
v_gene: TRBV7-2
j_gene: TRBJ2-5
CDR3aa: CASSPSGVRETQYF
CDR3nt: TGTGCCAGCAGCCCAAGCGGGGTGAGAGAGACCCAGTACTTC

len: 16
abundance: .
d_gene: .
v_gene: TRBV7-6
j_gene: TRBJ1-3
CDR3aa: CASSLWTDGSGNTIYF
CDR3nt: TGTGCCAGCAGCTTATGGACAGACGGCTCTGGAAACACCATATATTTT

len: 13
abundance: .
d_gene: TRBD1
v_gene: TRBV6-5
j_gene: TRBJ1-2
CDR3aa: CASSGDREYGYTF
CDR3nt: TGTGCCAGCAGCGGGGACAGGGAATATGGCTACACCTTC

len: 15
abundance: .
d_gene: .
v_gene: TRBV5-1
j_gene: TRBJ2-3
CDR3aa: CASSLDRVGGDTQYF
CDR3nt: TGCGCCAGCAGCTTGGACAGGGTGGGTGGAGATACGCAGTATTTT

len: 14
abundance: .
d_gene: .
v_gene: TRBV5-1
j_gene: TRBJ2-5
CDR3aa: CASSLTGSQETQYF
CDR3nt: TGCGCCAGCAGCTTAACAGGGTCCCAAGAGACCCAGTACTTC

len: 16
abundance: .
d_gene: .
v_gene: TRBV5-1
j_gene: TRBJ1-6
CDR3aa: CASSLSESSYNSPLHF
CDR3nt: TGCGCCAGCAGCTTATCTGAGAGCTCCTATAATTCACCCCTCCACTTT